Given below is one TCR beta chain in context. Its antigen remains unknown. One end of the junction varies from germline; a read error may be responsible. When sampled, the donors appeared nominally healthy, though they likely had unrecorded immune exposures. This CDR3 has 16 amino acids. Per germline, CDR1 SEHNR and CDR2 FQNEAQ (reference sequence). The sample belongs to a study of cytomegalovirus exposure and HLA in healthy donors. Study information: For the roughly 400 genotyped donors, more than 80% fell within the Caucasian-associated ancestry cluster. Whole-study results and caveats: Relative to equally common others, HLA-associated TCR beta chains showed greater clonal expansion in a later analysis. Researchers reportedly found TCR beta sequences accurately predicted most subjects' HLA-A and HLA-B alleles.

PCR amplification relied on 60 Vbeta primers (plus 13 Jbeta primers). This table comes from immunoSEQ multiplex PCR, and its TCRdb copy is limited to in-frame clones, with some not included. The sample lists some 150,000 clones; less than 90% were seen once. The source of this sequence is a woman in her 50s in good health and CMV-seropositive. The rearrangement uses TRBV7-9 and TRBJ1-1, with a weak D call TRBD1 (6 bases). Sequenced: PBMCs. The CDR3 region is CSSSPIYGGGHTEAFF. For the CDR3, the DNA is TGTTCCAGCAGCCCGATATATGGGGGCGGGCATACTGAAGCTTTCTTT. The full variable domain, completed using reference TRBV7-9 and TRBJ1-1, is DTGVSQNPRHKITKRGQNVTFRCDPISEHNRLYWYRQTLGQGPEFLTYFQNEAQLEKSRLLSDRFSAERPKGSFSTLEIQRTEQGDSAMYLCSSSPIYGGGHTEAFFGQGTRLTVV.